This TCR beta chain was recorded in a study of T-cell reconstitution after alpha-beta-depleted transplantation in children. Germline CDR1 and CDR2: LNHDA and SQIVND (reference sequence). The CDR3 loop spans 15 amino acids. V was trimmed by 2 bases and J by 5 bases, leaving 16 bases between them. A TCRbeta library incorporating unique molecular identifiers was prepared. TCRdb re-derived calls from the PCR reads in MiXCR, one entry per CDR3 protein. The sample consists of some 490,000 distinct CDR3 sequences, around an eighth of them appearing once. This chain connects TRBV19 to TRBJ2-7; tentatively, D is TRBD2 (5 bases). Sequencing was performed on PBMCs from the stem cell graft donor, taken from the stem cell graft. The source of this sequence is a human donor who donated a stem cell graft to a child with combined immunodeficiency. Written as DNA, the CDR3 is TGTGCCAGTAGTATATCTTTCGGGGAAATCAACGAGCAGTACTTC. Translated: CASSISFGEINEQYF.